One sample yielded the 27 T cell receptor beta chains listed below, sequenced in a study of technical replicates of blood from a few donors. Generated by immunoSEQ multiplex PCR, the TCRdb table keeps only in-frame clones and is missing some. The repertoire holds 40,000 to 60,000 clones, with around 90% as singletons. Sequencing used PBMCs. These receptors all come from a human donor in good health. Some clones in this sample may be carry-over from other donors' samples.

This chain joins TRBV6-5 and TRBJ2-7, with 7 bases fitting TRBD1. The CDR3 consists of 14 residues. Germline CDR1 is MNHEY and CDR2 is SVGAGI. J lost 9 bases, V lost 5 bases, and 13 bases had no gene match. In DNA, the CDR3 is TGTGCCAGCAGTACAACAGGGGCGGGTGTGGGGCAGTACTTC. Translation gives CASSTTGAGVGQYF.

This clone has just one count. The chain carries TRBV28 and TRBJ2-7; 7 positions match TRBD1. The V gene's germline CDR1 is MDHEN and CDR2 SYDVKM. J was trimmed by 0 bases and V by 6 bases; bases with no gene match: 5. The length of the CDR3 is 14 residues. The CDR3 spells CASSGDSYSYEQYF. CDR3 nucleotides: TGTGCCAGCAGCGGGGACAGTTACTCCTACGAGCAGTACTTC.

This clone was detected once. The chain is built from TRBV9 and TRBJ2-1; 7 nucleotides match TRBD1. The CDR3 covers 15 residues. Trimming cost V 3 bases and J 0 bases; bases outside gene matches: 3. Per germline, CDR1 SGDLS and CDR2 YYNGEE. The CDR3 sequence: CASSDTGDSYNEQFF. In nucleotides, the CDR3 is TGTGCCAGCAGCGATACAGGGGACTCCTACAATGAGCAGTTCTTC.

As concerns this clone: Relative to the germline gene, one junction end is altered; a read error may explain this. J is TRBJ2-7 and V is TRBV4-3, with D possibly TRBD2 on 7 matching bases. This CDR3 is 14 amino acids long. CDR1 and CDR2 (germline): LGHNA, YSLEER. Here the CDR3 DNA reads TGCGCCAGCAGCCAAGAACGGAGGGGGGGGGACCATCACTTC. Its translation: CASSQERRGGDHHF.

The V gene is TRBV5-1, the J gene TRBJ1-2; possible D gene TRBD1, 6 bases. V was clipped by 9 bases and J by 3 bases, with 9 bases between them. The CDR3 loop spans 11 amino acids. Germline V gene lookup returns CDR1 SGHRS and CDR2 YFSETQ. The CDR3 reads CATGDDYGYTF. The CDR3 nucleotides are TGCGCCACAGGGGATGACTATGGCTACACCTTC.

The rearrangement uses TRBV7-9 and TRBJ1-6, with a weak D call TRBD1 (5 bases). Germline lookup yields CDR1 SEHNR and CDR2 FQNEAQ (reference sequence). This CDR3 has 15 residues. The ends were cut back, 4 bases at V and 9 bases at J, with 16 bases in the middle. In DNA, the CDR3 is TGTGCCAGCAGCTCGGAAAGGGGCCTCGGTTCACCCCTCCACTTT. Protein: CASSSERGLGSPLHF.

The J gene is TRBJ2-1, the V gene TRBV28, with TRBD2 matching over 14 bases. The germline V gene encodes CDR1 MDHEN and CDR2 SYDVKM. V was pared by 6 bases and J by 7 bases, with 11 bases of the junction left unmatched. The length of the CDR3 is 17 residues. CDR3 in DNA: TGTGCCAGCAGCCTGGGACTAGCGGGAGTGAAACCTAATGAGCAGTTCTTC. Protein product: CASSLGLAGVKPNEQFF.

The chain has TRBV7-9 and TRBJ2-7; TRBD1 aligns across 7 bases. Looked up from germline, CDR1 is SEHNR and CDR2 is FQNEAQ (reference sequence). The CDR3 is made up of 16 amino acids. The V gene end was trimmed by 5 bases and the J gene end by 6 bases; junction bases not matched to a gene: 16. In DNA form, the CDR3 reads TGTGCCAGCAGCCCGAGGGACAGTTTGCCCTCGGGCGAGCAGTACTTC. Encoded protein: CASSPRDSLPSGEQYF.

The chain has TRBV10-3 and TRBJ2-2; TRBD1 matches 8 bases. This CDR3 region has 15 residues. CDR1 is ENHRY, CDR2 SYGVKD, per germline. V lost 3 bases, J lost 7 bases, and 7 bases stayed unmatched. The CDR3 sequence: CAISERGTGGGELFF. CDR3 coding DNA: TGTGCCATCAGTGAAAGAGGAACAGGGGGCGGGGAGCTGTTTTTT.

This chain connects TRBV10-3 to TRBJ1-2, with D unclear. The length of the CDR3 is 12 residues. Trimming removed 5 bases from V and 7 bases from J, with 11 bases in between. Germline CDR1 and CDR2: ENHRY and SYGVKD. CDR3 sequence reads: CAISPGIGGYTF. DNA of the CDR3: TGTGCCATCAGTCCGGGAATTGGTGGCTACACCTTC.

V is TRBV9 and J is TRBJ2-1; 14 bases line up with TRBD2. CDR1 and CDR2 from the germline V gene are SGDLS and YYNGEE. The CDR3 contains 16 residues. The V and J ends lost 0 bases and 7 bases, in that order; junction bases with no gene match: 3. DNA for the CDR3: TGTGCCAGCAGCGTAGTTGGGACTAGCGGGAGAAATGAGCAGTTCTTC. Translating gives CASSVVGTSGRNEQFF. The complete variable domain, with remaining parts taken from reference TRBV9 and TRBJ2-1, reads DSGVTQTPKHLITATGQRVTLRCSPRSGDLSVYWYQQSLDQGLQFLIQYYNGEERAKGNILERFSAQQFPDLHSELNLSSLELGDSALYFCASSVVGTSGRNEQFFGPGTRLTVL.

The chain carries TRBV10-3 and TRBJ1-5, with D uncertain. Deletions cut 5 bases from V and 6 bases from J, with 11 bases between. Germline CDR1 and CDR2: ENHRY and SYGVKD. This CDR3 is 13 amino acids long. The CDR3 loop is CAISKDGIQPQHF. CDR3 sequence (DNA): TGTGCCATCAGTAAGGACGGGATTCAGCCCCAGCATTTT.

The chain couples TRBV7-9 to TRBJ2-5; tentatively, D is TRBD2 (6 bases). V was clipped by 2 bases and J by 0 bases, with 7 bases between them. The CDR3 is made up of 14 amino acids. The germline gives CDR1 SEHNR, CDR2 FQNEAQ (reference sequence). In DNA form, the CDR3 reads TGTGCCAGCAGCTTAAGACTAGACCAAGAGACCCAGTACTTC. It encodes CASSLRLDQETQYF.

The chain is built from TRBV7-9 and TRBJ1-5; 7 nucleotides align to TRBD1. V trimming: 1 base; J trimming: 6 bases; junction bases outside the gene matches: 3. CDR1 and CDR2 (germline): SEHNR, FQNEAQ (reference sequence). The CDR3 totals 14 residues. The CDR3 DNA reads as TGTGCCAGCAGCTTAGGACAGGGTGGTCAGCCCCAGCATTTT. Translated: CASSLGQGGQPQHF.

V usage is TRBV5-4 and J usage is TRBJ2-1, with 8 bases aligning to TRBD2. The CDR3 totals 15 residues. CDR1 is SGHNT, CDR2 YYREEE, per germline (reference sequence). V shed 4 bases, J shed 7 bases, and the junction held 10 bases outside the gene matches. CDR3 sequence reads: CASSQYGASGNEQFF. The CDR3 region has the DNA TGTGCCAGCAGCCAATACGGGGCTAGCGGGAATGAGCAGTTCTTC.

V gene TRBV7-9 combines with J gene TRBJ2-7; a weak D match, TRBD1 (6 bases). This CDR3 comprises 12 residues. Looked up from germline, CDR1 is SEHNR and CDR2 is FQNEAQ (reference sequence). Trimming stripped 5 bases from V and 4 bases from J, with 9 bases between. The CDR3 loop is CASSLQGYEQYF. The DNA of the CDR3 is TGTGCCAGCAGCCTCCAGGGGTACGAGCAGTACTTC.

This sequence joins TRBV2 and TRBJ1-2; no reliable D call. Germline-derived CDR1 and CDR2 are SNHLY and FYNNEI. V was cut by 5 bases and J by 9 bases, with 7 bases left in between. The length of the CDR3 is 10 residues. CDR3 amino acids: CASSFDSYTF. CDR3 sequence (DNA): TGTGCCAGCAGTTTTGACAGCTACACCTTC.

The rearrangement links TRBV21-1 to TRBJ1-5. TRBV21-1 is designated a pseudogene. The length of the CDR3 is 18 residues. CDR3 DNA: TGTGCCAGCAGCAAACCCCCCAGGTTCGGGAATTTAGGTCAGCCCCAGCATTTT. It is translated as CASSKPPRFGNLGQPQHF.

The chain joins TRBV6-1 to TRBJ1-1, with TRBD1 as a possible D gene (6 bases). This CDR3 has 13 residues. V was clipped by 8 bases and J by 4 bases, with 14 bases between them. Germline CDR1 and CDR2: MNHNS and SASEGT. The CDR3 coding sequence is TGTGCCAGCTGGGGGGGGGCGGGCACTGAAGCTTTCTTT. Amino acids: CASWGGAGTEAFF.

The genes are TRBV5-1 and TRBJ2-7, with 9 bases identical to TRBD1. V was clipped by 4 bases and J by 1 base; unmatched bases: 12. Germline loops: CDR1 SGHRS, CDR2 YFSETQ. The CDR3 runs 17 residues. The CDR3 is CASSPQFGQGQSYEQYF. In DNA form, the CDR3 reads TGCGCCAGCAGCCCCCAATTCGGACAGGGGCAATCCTACGAGCAGTACTTC. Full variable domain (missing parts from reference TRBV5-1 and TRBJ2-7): KAGVTQTPRYLIKTRGQQVTLSCSPISGHRSVSWYQQTPGQGLQFLFEYFSETQRNKGNFPGRFSGRQFSNSRSEMNVSTLELGDSALYLCASSPQFGQGQSYEQYFGPGTRLTVT.

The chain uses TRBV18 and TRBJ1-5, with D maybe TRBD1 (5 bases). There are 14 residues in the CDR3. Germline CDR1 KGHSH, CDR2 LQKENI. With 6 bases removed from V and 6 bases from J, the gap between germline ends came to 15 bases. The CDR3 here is CASSPGAGGQPQHF. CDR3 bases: TGTGCCAGCTCGCCCGGGGCCGGGGGTCAGCCCCAGCATTTT.

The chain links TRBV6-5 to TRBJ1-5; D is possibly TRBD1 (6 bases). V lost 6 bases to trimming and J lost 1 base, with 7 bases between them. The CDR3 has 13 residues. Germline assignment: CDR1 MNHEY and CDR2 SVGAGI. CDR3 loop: CASRGQSNQPQHF. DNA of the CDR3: TGTGCCAGCAGAGGACAGAGCAATCAGCCCCAGCATTTT.

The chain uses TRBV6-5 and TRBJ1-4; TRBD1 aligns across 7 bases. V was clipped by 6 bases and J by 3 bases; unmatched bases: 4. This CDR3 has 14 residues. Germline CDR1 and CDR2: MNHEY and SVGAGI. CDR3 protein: CASRDRASNEKLFF. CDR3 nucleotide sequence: TGTGCCAGCAGAGACAGGGCTTCTAATGAAAAACTGTTTTTT.

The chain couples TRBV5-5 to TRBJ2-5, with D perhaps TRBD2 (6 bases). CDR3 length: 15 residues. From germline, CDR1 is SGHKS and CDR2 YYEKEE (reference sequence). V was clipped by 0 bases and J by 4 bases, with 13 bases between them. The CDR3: CASSLDTGEGETQYF. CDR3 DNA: TGTGCCAGCAGCTTGGACACGGGAGAGGGAGAGACCCAGTACTTC.

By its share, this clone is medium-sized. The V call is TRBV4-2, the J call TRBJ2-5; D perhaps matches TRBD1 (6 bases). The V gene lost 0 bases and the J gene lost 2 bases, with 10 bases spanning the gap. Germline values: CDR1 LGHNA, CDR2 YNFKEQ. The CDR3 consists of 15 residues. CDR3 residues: CASSQDGQGQETQYF. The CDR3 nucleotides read TGTGCCAGCAGCCAAGATGGGCAGGGGCAAGAGACCCAGTACTTC.

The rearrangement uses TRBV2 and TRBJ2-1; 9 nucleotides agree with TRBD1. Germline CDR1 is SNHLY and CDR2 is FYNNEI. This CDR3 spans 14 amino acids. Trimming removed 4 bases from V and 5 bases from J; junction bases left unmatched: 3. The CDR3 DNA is TGTGCCAGCAGTGGACAGGGGGGCAACAATGAGCAGTTCTTC. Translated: CASSGQGGNNEQFF.

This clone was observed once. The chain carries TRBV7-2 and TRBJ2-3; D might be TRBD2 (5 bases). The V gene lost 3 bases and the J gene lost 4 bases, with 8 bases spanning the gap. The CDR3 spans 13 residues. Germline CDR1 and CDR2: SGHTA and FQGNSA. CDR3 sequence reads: CASSFEEADTQYF. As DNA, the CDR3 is TGTGCCAGCAGCTTCGAGGAGGCAGATACGCAGTATTTT. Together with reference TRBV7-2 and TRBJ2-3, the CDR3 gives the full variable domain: GAGVSQSPSNKVTEKGKDVELRCDPISGHTALYWYRQSLGQGLEFLIYFQGNSAPDKSGLPSDRFSAERTGGSVSTLTIQRTQQEDSAVYLCASSFEEADTQYFGPGTRLTVL.